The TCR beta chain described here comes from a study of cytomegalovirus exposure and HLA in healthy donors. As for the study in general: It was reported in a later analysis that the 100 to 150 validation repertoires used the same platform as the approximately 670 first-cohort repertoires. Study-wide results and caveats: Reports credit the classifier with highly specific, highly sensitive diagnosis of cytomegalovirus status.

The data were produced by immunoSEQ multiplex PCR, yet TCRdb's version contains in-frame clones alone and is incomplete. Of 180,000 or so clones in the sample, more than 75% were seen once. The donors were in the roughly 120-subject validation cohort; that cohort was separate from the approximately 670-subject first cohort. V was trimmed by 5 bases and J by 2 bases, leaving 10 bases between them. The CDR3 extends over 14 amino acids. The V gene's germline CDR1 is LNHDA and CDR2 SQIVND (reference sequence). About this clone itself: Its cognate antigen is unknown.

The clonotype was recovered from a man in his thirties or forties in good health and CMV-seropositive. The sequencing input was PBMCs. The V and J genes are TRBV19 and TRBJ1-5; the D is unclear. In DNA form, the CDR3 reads TGTGCCAGTAGTCGGTTAATAGGCAATCAGCCCCAGCATTTT. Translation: CASSRLIGNQPQHF.